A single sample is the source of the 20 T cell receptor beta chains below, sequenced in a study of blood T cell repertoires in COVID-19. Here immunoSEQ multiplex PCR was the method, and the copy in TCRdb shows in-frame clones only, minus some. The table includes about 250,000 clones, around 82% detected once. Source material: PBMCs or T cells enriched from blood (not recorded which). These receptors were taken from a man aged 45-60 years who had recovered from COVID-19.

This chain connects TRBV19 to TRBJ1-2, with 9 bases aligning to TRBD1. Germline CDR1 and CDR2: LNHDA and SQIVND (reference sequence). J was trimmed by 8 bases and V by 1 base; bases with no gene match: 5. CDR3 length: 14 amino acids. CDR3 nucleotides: TGTGCCAGTAGTATAGGGGGACAGGGATACGGCTACACCTTC. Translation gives CASSIGGQGYGYTF.

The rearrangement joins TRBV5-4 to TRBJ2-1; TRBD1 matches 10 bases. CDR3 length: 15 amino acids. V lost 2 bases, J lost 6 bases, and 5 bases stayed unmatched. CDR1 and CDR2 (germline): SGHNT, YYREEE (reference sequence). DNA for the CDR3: TGTGCCAGCAGCTTCCGGGACAGGGGTTTCAATGAGCAGTTCTTC. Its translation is CASSFRDRGFNEQFF.

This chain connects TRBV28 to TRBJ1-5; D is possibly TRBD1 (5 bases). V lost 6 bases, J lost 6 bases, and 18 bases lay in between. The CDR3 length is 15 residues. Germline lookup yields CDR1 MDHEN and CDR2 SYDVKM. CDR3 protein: CASSQTGGGSQPQHF. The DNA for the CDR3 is TGTGCCAGCAGCCAGACGGGGGGAGGTAGTCAGCCCCAGCATTTT. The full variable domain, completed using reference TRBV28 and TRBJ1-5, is DVKVTQSSRYLVKRTGEKVFLECVQDMDHENMFWYRQDPGLGLRLIYFSYDVKMKEKGDIPEGYSVSREKKERFSLILESASTNQTSMYLCASSQTGGGSQPQHFGDGTRLSIL.

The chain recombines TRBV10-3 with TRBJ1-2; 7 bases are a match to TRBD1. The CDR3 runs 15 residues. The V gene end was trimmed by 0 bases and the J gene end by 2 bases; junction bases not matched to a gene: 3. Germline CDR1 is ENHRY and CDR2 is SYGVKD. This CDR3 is CAISESRQGNYGYTF. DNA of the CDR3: TGTGCCATCAGTGAGTCGAGACAGGGCAACTATGGCTACACCTTC.

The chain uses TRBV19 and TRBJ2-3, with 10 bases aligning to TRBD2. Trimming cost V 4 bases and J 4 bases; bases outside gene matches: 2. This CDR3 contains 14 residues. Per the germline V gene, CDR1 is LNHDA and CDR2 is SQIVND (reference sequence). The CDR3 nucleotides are TGTGCCAGTAGTAGGCTAGCGGGGGCAGATACGCAGTATTTT. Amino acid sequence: CASSRLAGADTQYF.

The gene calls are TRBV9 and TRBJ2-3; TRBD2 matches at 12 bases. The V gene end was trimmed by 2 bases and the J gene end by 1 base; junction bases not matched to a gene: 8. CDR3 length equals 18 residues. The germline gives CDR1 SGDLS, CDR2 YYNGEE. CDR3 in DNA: TGTGCCAGCAGCGTCGAGGCTAGCGGGGGGGCCGGCACAGATACGCAGTATTTT. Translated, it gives CASSVEASGGAGTDTQYF. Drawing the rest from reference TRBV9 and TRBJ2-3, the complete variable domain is DSGVTQTPKHLITATGQRVTLRCSPRSGDLSVYWYQQSLDQGLQFLIQYYNGEERAKGNILERFSAQQFPDLHSELNLSSLELGDSALYFCASSVEASGGAGTDTQYFGPGTRLTVL.

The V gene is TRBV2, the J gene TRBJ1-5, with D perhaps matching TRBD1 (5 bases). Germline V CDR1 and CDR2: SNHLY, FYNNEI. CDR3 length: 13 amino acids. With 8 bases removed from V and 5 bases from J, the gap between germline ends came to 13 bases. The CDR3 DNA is TGTGCCAGCGCACTTCAACAGGATCAGCCCCAGCATTTT. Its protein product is CASALQQDQPQHF.

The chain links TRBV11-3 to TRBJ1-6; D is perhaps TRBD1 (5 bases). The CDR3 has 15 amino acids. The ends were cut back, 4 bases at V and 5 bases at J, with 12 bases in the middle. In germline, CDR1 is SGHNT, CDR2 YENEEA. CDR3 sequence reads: CASSSGRTNNSPLHF. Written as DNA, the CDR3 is TGTGCCAGCAGCTCCGGACGGACAAATAATTCACCCCTCCACTTT.

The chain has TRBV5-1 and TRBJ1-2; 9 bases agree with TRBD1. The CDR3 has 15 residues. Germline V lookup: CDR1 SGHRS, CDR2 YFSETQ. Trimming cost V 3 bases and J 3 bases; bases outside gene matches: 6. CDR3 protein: CASSWTGERDYGYTF. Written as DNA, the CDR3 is TGCGCCAGCAGCTGGACAGGGGAGAGGGACTATGGCTACACCTTC.

DNA of the CDR3: TGTGCCAGCAGCGTAGGTTTCAGGGCGAACACCGGGGAGCTGTTTTTT. Translated, it gives CASSVGFRANTGELFF. V gene TRBV9 combines with J gene TRBJ2-2; D may be TRBD1 (5 bases). The CDR3 is 16 amino acids. Per the germline V gene, CDR1 is SGDLS and CDR2 is YYNGEE. Trimming stripped 0 bases from V and 0 bases from J, with 9 bases between.

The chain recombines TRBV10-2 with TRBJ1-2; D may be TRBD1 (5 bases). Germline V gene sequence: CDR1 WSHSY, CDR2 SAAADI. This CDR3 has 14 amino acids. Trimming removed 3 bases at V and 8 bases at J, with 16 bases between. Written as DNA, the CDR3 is TGCGCCAGCAGTGAAGCAGGGTCGGGTGGAGGCTACACCTTC. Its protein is CASSEAGSGGGYTF.

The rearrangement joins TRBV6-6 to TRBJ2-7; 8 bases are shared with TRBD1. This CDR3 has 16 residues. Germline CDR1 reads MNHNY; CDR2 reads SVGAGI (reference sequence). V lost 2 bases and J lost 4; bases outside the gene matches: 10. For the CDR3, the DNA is TGTGCCAGCAGTTACAGTAGGCAGGGGGCGCATTACGAGCAGTACTTC. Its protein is CASSYSRQGAHYEQYF.

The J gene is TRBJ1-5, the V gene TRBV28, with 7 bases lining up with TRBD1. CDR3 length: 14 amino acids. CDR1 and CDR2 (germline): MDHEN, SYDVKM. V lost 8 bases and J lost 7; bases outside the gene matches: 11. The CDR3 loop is CASRTGRTNQPQHF. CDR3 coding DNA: TGTGCCAGCCGGACAGGAAGAACGAACCAGCCCCAGCATTTT. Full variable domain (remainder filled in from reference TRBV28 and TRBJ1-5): DVKVTQSSRYLVKRTGEKVFLECVQDMDHENMFWYRQDPGLGLRLIYFSYDVKMKEKGDIPEGYSVSREKKERFSLILESASTNQTSMYLCASRTGRTNQPQHFGDGTRLSIL.

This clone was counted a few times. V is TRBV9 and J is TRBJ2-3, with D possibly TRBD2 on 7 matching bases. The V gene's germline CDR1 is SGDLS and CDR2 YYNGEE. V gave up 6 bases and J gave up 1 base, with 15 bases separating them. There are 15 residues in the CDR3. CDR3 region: CASNLGGGGTDTQYF. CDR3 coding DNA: TGTGCCAGCAACCTGGGGGGGGGCGGCACAGATACGCAGTATTTT.

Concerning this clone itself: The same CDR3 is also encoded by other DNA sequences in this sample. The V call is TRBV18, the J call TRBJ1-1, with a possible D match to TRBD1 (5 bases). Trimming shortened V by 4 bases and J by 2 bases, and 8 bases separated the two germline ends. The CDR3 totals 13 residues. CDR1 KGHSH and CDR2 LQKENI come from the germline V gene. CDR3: CASSLDRNTEAFF. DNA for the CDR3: TGTGCCAGCTCACTTGACAGAAACACTGAAGCTTTCTTT.

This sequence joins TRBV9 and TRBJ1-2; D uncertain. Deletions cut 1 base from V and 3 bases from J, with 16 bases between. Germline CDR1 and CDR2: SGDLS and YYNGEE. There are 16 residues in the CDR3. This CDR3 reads CASSVTDTRPDYGYTF. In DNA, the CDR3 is TGTGCCAGCAGCGTAACCGACACCCGCCCGGACTATGGCTACACCTTC.

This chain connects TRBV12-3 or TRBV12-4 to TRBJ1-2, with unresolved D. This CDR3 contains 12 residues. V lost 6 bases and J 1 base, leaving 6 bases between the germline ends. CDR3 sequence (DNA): TGTGCCAGCAGCGTACTTAACTATGGCTACACCTTC. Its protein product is CASSVLNYGYTF.

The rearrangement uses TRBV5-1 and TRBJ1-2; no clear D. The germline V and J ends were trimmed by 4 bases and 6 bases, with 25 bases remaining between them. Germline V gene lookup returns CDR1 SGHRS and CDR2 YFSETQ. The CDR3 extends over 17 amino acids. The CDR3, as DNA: TGCGCCAGCAGCCCGGGTGCGGGGTTGAACCTTCGAGATGGCTACACCTTC. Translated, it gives CASSPGAGLNLRDGYTF.

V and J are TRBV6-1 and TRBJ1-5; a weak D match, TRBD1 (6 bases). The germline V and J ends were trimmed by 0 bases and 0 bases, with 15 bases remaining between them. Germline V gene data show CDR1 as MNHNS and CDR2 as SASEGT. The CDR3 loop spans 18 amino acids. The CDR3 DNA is TGTGCCAGCAGTGAAGCGCGCGGGGGCATAGGTAGCAATCAGCCCCAGCATTTT. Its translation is CASSEARGGIGSNQPQHF.

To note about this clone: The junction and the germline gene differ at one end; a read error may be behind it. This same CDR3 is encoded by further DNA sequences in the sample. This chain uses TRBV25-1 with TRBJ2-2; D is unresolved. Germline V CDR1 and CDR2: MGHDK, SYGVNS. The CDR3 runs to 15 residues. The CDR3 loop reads CASSEYSGNTGELFF. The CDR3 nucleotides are TGTGCCAGTAGTGAATATTCAGGAAACACCGGGGAGCTGTTTTTT.